One sample yielded the 8 T cell receptor beta chains listed below, sequenced in a study of early T cells in non-severe SARS-CoV-2 infection. Via MiXCR, TCRdb re-called the 5' RACE reads, giving one row per CDR3 protein. The table includes about 80,000 distinct CDR3 sequences, approximately 5% detected once. The specimen comprised whole blood, sampled at baseline. The receptor source for this set is an adult who was a healthcare worker with PCR-confirmed SARS-CoV-2 infection or an uninfected control (not recorded which).

This clonotype was counted ten times or more. J is TRBJ2-1 and V is TRBV7-8, with a tentative D call TRBD2 (6 bases). CDR3 length: 16 amino acids. The ends were cut back, 7 bases at V and 3 bases at J, with 19 bases in the middle. Germline-derived CDR1 and CDR2 are SGHVS and FQNEAQ. The CDR3: CASTTGEGLNYNEQFF. For the CDR3, the DNA is TGTGCCAGCACGACGGGAGAGGGGCTAAACTACAATGAGCAGTTCTTC.

Ten or more counts support this clonotype. The J gene is TRBJ2-7, the V gene TRBV11-2; the D gene is possibly TRBD1 (6 bases). Trimming left V 7 bases short and J 0 bases short, with 13 bases between. The CDR3 contains 14 residues. CDR1 is SGHAT, CDR2 FQNNGV, per germline. The CDR3 DNA follows: TGTGCCAGCACCCGGGACACGTCCTCCTACGAGCAGTACTTC. Translation gives CASTRDTSSYEQYF.

This clonotype was counted ten times or more. This chain connects TRBV7-9 to TRBJ2-1, with a possible D match to TRBD1 (6 bases). In germline, CDR1 is SEHNR, CDR2 FQNEAQ (reference sequence). The CDR3 contains 19 residues. Between the trimmed V and J ends, which lost 2 bases and 0 bases, there was a span of 20 bases. CDR3 coding DNA: TGTGCCAGCAGCTTACCTACAGGGTCCATAAGGAACTCCTACAATGAGCAGTTCTTC. This sequence encodes CASSLPTGSIRNSYNEQFF.

This clonotype was picked up many times. V is TRBV12-3 or TRBV12-4 and J is TRBJ1-5; 10 bases agree with TRBD1. The CDR3 extends over 15 amino acids. V gave up 8 bases and J gave up 2 bases; unmatched junction bases: 6. The CDR3 coding sequence is TGTGCCAGCGTAGCGACAGGGGGCCGCAATCAGCCCCAGCATTTT. As protein: CASVATGGRNQPQHF.

This clonotype was picked up a small number of times. The chain joins TRBV20-1 to TRBJ2-1, with 10 positions matching TRBD2. Germline V gene data show CDR1 as DFQATT and CDR2 as SNEGSKA (reference sequence). The CDR3 extends over 14 amino acids. With 6 bases clipped from V and 7 bases from J, the junction kept 9 bases outside the gene matches. CDR3 DNA sequence: TGCAGTGCCCGGACGGGACTAGCGTATAATGAGCAGTTCTTC. This gives the protein CSARTGLAYNEQFF.

In its sample, this clonotype was seen many times. The chain has TRBV5-1 and TRBJ1-1, with D perhaps matching TRBD1 (5 bases). Germline-derived CDR1 and CDR2 are SGHRS and YFSETQ. Trimming removed 0 bases from V and 2 bases from J, with 8 bases in between. There are 14 residues in the CDR3. CDR3 in DNA: TGCGCCAGCAGCTTGGGAGACAGTAACACTGAAGCTTTCTTT. Its translation: CASSLGDSNTEAFF.

This clonotype showed up many times. The CDR3 coding sequence is TGCGCCAGCAGCCAAGAACAGGGCGATTCACCCCTCCACTTT. This sequence encodes CASSQEQGDSPLHF. The chain combines TRBV4-1 with TRBJ1-6; D possibly corresponds to TRBD1 (6 bases). V lost 0 bases and J lost 8, with 8 bases in between. CDR1 and CDR2 from the germline V gene are MGHRA and YSYEKL. The CDR3 covers 14 residues.

This clonotype has ten or more counts. J is TRBJ2-3 and V is TRBV7-3; no clear D gene. Per germline, CDR1 SGHTA and CDR2 FQGTGA. Trimming pared 5 bases from V and 2 bases from J, leaving 11 bases between. The CDR3 runs to 14 residues. The CDR3 bases are TGTGCCAGCAGCCCCGGGTCTAACACAGATACGCAGTATTTT. Translated: CASSPGSNTDTQYF.